The 26 T cell receptor beta chains given below trace back to one sample, sequenced in a study of control samples from healthy donors and cancer patients. Data came from immunoSEQ multiplex PCR; TCRdb stores just in-frame clones and leaves some out. Of 55,000 to 90,000 clones listed, about 87% are singletons. Material: blood. These receptors came from a man between 45 and 60 years old in good health.

This rearrangement joins TRBV27 to TRBJ2-1; 10 bases map to TRBD1. Per the germline V gene, CDR1 is MNHEY and CDR2 is SMNVEV (reference sequence). The trim removed 1 base at V and 9 bases at J, leaving 9 bases unmatched. This CDR3 has 16 residues. CDR3 nucleotide sequence: TGTGCCAGCAGTTTATTTAGGGACAGGGGCACCGGTGAGCAGTTCTTC. Protein sequence: CASSLFRDRGTGEQFF.

The chain uses TRBV5-1 and TRBJ2-3; D gene ambiguous. The CDR3 covers 13 residues. V dropped 4 bases and J dropped 3 bases, with 9 bases sitting between them. Germline V gene sequence: CDR1 SGHRS, CDR2 YFSETQ. The CDR3 DNA sequence: TGCGCCAGCAGCGGGGTAGGGACAGATACGCAGTATTTT. This gives the protein CASSGVGTDTQYF.

This clone was detected once. This chain joins TRBV7-9 and TRBJ1-1; D is unresolved. Germline V gives CDR1 SEHNR, CDR2 FQNEAQ (reference sequence). The CDR3 is made up of 14 amino acids. V lost 5 bases to trimming and J lost 1 base, with 11 bases between them. For the CDR3, the DNA is TGTGCCAGCAGCCAAATAGGCCCGAACACTGAAGCTTTCTTT. Translation: CASSQIGPNTEAFF.

The chain has TRBV10-3 and TRBJ1-5; a possible D gene is TRBD1 (5 bases). Germline CDR1 ENHRY, CDR2 SYGVKD. V was shortened by 0 bases and J by 11 bases, with 11 bases between the two germline ends. The CDR3 spans 13 residues. The CDR3 coding sequence is TGTGCCATCAGTGAGTCAAAAGGGGTGGCCCAGCATTTT. Amino acids: CAISESKGVAQHF.

The J gene is TRBJ2-3, the V gene TRBV9; D is possibly TRBD1 (5 bases). The CDR3 has 15 residues. V was trimmed by 4 bases and J by 1 base, leaving 13 bases between them. The germline V gene encodes CDR1 SGDLS and CDR2 YYNGEE. Here the CDR3 DNA reads TGTGCCAGCAGCCCGCGGTCCAGGGGCACAGATACGCAGTATTTT. Protein: CASSPRSRGTDTQYF.

This chain links TRBV4-2 with TRBJ2-7; D is undetermined. The CDR3 contains 13 residues. Germline V gives CDR1 LGHNA, CDR2 YNFKEQ. V was trimmed by 10 bases and J by 5 bases, leaving 18 bases between them. CDR3 sequence reads: CATSQARLDEQYF. The CDR3 DNA reads as TGTGCCACCTCTCAAGCGAGGTTGGACGAGCAGTACTTC.

DNA for the CDR3: TGTGCCAGTGGGGATGGCTACACCTTC. Residues: CASGDGYTF. V is TRBV9 and J is TRBJ1-2; D unclear. The germline gives CDR1 SGDLS, CDR2 YYNGEE. Trimming removed 8 bases from V and 6 bases from J, with 5 bases in between. This CDR3 is built from 9 residues.

The chain joins TRBV7-7 to TRBJ1-5; TRBD1 is a possible D gene (5 bases). V dropped 5 bases and J dropped 4 bases, with 15 bases sitting between them. Germline V CDR1 and CDR2: SSHAT, FNYEAQ (reference sequence). The length of the CDR3 is 15 residues. The CDR3 sequence is CASSPETELNQPQHF. CDR3 in DNA: TGTGCCAGCAGCCCCGAGACAGAACTTAATCAGCCCCAGCATTTT.

The chain uses TRBV12-3 or TRBV12-4 and TRBJ1-6; D not resolved. The ends were cut back, 6 bases at V and 13 bases at J, with 16 bases in the middle. The CDR3 runs to 13 residues. The CDR3 DNA sequence: TGTGCCAGCAGAGTTGGCCCTCCCAGGCCCCTCCACTTT. It yields the protein CASRVGPPRPLHF.

J is TRBJ2-1 and V is TRBV6-5; the D gene is possibly TRBD1 (7 bases). Germline V lookup: CDR1 MNHEY, CDR2 SVGAGI. V was trimmed by 5 bases and J by 8 bases, leaving 19 bases between them. This CDR3 spans 15 amino acids. The CDR3 reads CASSLFPTGEDEQFF. The CDR3 DNA reads TGTGCCAGCAGTCTGTTTCCTACAGGGGAGGATGAGCAGTTCTTC.

The chain carries TRBV6-5 and TRBJ2-2, with TRBD1 matching over 8 bases. The CDR3 extends over 14 amino acids. Trimming removed 6 bases from V and 5 bases from J; junction bases left unmatched: 5. The germline V gene has CDR1 MNHEY and CDR2 SVGAGI. Here the CDR3 DNA reads TGTGCCAGCAGGATGGACAGGGCTACCGGGGAGCTGTTTTTT. Its translation: CASRMDRATGELFF.

This sequence joins TRBV9 and TRBJ2-5, with unresolved D. V lost 0 bases and J lost 4, with 13 bases in between. This CDR3 has 15 amino acids. Germline V gene lookup returns CDR1 SGDLS and CDR2 YYNGEE. CDR3 amino acids: CASSVVPALGETQYF. CDR3 sequence (DNA): TGTGCCAGCAGCGTAGTTCCAGCCCTGGGAGAGACCCAGTACTTC.

The sample holds a few counts of this clone. The chain uses TRBV14 and TRBJ1-6, with D maybe TRBD1 (5 bases). Trimming left V 4 bases short and J 2 bases short, with 9 bases between. Germline V gives CDR1 SGHDN, CDR2 FVKESK. This CDR3 spans 15 amino acids. The CDR3 is CASSPQATYNSPLHF. The CDR3 region has the DNA TGTGCCAGCAGCCCACAGGCGACCTATAATTCACCCCTCCACTTT. Full variable domain (remainder filled in from reference TRBV14 and TRBJ1-6): EAGVTQFPSHSVIEKGQTVTLRCDPISGHDNLYWYRRVMGKEIKFLLHFVKESKQDESGMPNNRFLAERTGGTYSTLKVQPAELEDSGVYFCASSPQATYNSPLHFGNGTRLTVT.

This clone is a singleton in its sample. The chain is built from TRBV28 and TRBJ1-5; no clear D. The CDR3 runs to 14 residues. Germline CDR1 MDHEN, CDR2 SYDVKM. V was clipped by 8 bases and J by 0 bases, with 11 bases between them. The CDR3 is CASRSAFSNQPQHF. The CDR3 coding sequence is TGTGCCAGCCGATCAGCCTTTAGCAATCAGCCCCAGCATTTT. Full variable domain (rest looked up from reference TRBV28 and TRBJ1-5): DVKVTQSSRYLVKRTGEKVFLECVQDMDHENMFWYRQDPGLGLRLIYFSYDVKMKEKGDIPEGYSVSREKKERFSLILESASTNQTSMYLCASRSAFSNQPQHFGDGTRLSIL.

This chain links TRBV4-3 with TRBJ2-7, with TRBD1 identical over 8 bases. Germline lookup yields CDR1 LGHNA and CDR2 YSLEER. The J segment lost 0 bases and the V segment lost 3 bases, leaving 7 bases of the junction unmatched. This CDR3 spans 16 amino acids. Here the CDR3 DNA reads TGCGCCAGCAGCCACTGCCGGGACAGGCCCTCCTACGAGCAGTACTTC. It is translated as CASSHCRDRPSYEQYF.

The rearrangement uses TRBV11-2 and TRBJ2-2; 11 nucleotides match TRBD2. The CDR3 has 15 amino acids. Germline loops: CDR1 SGHAT, CDR2 FQNNGV. The trim removed 8 bases at V and 3 bases at J, leaving 5 bases unmatched. In DNA form, the CDR3 reads TGTGCCAGCGTTTGGGGACTAGCGGACACCGGGGAGCTGTTTTTT. It encodes CASVWGLADTGELFF.

The chain carries TRBV7-9 and TRBJ1-6; no clear D gene. Looked up from germline, CDR1 is SEHNR and CDR2 is FQNEAQ (reference sequence). The ends were cut back, 1 base at V and 3 bases at J, with 10 bases in the middle. The CDR3 extends over 16 amino acids. CDR3 amino acids: CASSLDNTVYNSPLHF. As DNA, the CDR3 is TGTGCCAGCAGCTTAGATAATACGGTCTATAATTCACCCCTCCACTTT. Together with reference TRBV7-9 and TRBJ1-6, the CDR3 gives the full variable domain: DTGVSQNPRHKITKRGQNVTFRCDPISEHNRLYWYRQTLGQGPEFLTYFQNEAQLEKSRLLSDRFSAERPKGSFSTLEIQRTEQGDSAMYLCASSLDNTVYNSPLHFGNGTRLTVT.

The chain couples TRBV5-8 to TRBJ2-3; TRBD2 matches 13 bases. CDR1 is SGHTS, CDR2 YDEGEE, per germline. Losses at the gene ends were 4 bases for V and 9 bases for J; bases not matched to a gene: 5. This CDR3 has 14 amino acids. The DNA for the CDR3 is TGTGCCAGCAGCAGAGGGACTAGCGGGGAAACGCAGTATTTT. Protein sequence: CASSRGTSGETQYF.

This chain joins TRBV28 and TRBJ1-2, with 10 bases lining up with TRBD1. The CDR3 is made up of 18 amino acids. The germline V gene encodes CDR1 MDHEN and CDR2 SYDVKM. V was pared by 3 bases and J by 2 bases, with 12 bases of the junction left unmatched. CDR3 protein: CASSFPQGLGQGNYGYTF. CDR3 DNA sequence: TGTGCCAGCAGTTTTCCCCAAGGCTTGGGACAGGGGAACTATGGCTACACCTTC.

The chain is built from TRBV12-3 or TRBV12-4 and TRBJ2-5; no firm D call. This CDR3 has 13 amino acids. V shed 1 base and J shed 8 bases, with 11 bases lying between them. CDR3: CASSLGLRGTQYF. The CDR3 coding sequence is TGTGCCAGCAGTTTAGGGCTGAGAGGAACCCAGTACTTC.

CDR3 DNA: TGTGCCAGCAGGGACCGACAGGGCCGGCATGAGCAGTTCTTC. Its protein is CASRDRQGRHEQFF. The rearrangement links TRBV5-6 to TRBJ2-1; 7 nucleotides line up with TRBD1. The junction had 10 bases not matched to a gene; V was cut back by 5 bases and J by 8 bases. The germline gives CDR1 SGHDT, CDR2 YYEEEE. The CDR3 extends over 14 amino acids.

V usage is TRBV28 and J usage is TRBJ2-1; 8 bases are shared with TRBD1. The V and J ends lost 6 bases and 8 bases, in that order; junction bases with no gene match: 15. Germline CDR1 reads MDHEN; CDR2 reads SYDVKM. The CDR3 spans 16 residues. CDR3 sequence reads: CASRSPGQDSLHEQFF. CDR3 coding DNA: TGTGCCAGCAGATCGCCGGGACAGGATTCACTGCATGAGCAGTTCTTC. Using reference TRBV28 and TRBJ2-1 for the parts outside the CDR3, the full variable domain is DVKVTQSSRYLVKRTGEKVFLECVQDMDHENMFWYRQDPGLGLRLIYFSYDVKMKEKGDIPEGYSVSREKKERFSLILESASTNQTSMYLCASRSPGQDSLHEQFFGPGTRLTVL.

V and J are TRBV27 and TRBJ2-7; D is possibly TRBD1 or TRBD2 (6 bases each). The CDR3 consists of 14 residues. Germline loops: CDR1 MNHEY, CDR2 SMNVEV (reference sequence). The V end lost 2 bases, the J end lost 1 base, and 9 bases lay between the germline ends. As DNA, the CDR3 is TGTGCCAGCAGTTTAAGGGGGGAATCCTACGAGCAGTACTTC. This translates into CASSLRGESYEQYF.

The gene calls are TRBV9 and TRBJ2-7; no reliable D call. Trimming left V 0 bases short and J 2 bases short, with 9 bases between. CDR1 is SGDLS, CDR2 YYNGEE, per germline. The CDR3 length is 14 residues. CDR3 DNA sequence: TGTGCCAGCAGCGTAGGCGCAGGAGCCTACGAGCAGTACTTC. It specifies CASSVGAGAYEQYF.

The V call is TRBV11-2, the J call TRBJ1-1; 11 nucleotides match TRBD1. The V segment lost 6 bases and the J segment 3 bases; nucleotides outside the gene matches: 3. The CDR3 has 14 residues. The germline gives CDR1 SGHAT, CDR2 FQNNGV. The CDR3 here is CASSRDRGYTEAFF. In DNA, the CDR3 is TGTGCCAGCAGTCGGGACAGGGGGTACACTGAAGCTTTCTTT. The complete variable domain, with remaining parts taken from reference TRBV11-2 and TRBJ1-1, reads EAGVAQSPRYKIIEKRQSVAFWCNPISGHATLYWYQQILGQGPKLLIQFQNNGVVDDSQLPKDRFSAERLKGVDSTLKIQPAKLEDSAVYLCASSRDRGYTEAFFGQGTRLTVV.

CDR3 in amino acids: CASSLQVLSSGNTIYF. CDR3 DNA: TGTGCCAGCAGCCTTCAAGTTCTGAGCTCTGGAAACACCATATATTTT. This rearrangement joins TRBV14 to TRBJ1-3; the D is unclear. In germline, CDR1 is SGHDN, CDR2 FVKESK. The CDR3 loop spans 16 amino acids. V was clipped by 4 bases and J by 0 bases, with 13 bases between them. Full variable domain (rest looked up from reference TRBV14 and TRBJ1-3): EAGVTQFPSHSVIEKGQTVTLRCDPISGHDNLYWYRRVMGKEIKFLLHFVKESKQDESGMPNNRFLAERTGGTYSTLKVQPAELEDSGVYFCASSLQVLSSGNTIYFGEGSWLTVV.